The sequence of this T cell receptor beta chain was determined in a study of persistence of HIV-infected CD4 T cells. Study-wide results and limits: CMV- and Gag-responding cells had lower TCRbeta richness than CD3/CD28-responding cells.

The CDR3 runs 14 residues. Losses at the gene ends were 1 base for V and 3 bases for J; bases not matched to a gene: 3. CDR1 and CDR2 from the germline V gene are LNHNV and YYDKDF (reference sequence). Cells were stimulated with overlapping HIV-1 Gag 15-mer peptides. Memory cells lacking CD40L and CD69 with high CD45RO were sorted. This was the immunoSEQ version 4 assay in survey mode. Produced via immunoSEQ multiplex PCR; TCRdb's table is partial and in-frame only. The sample includes about 64,000 clones, more than 70% of them seen just once. Note on this clone: Antigen unknown.

The sequences come from CD4+ T cells sorted from PBMCs after approximately 19-hour stimulation, collected from a patient who received antiretroviral therapy. The clonotype was recovered from an adult man with HIV who was CMV-seropositive. The V call is TRBV15, the J call TRBJ2-7; 7 bases align to TRBD2. CDR3 sequence (DNA): TGTGCCACCAGCAGAGGGGGGGGGTACTACGAGCAGTACTTC. Amino acid sequence: CATSRGGGYYEQYF.